The next 27 T cell receptor beta chains were all read from a single sample in a study of read filtering for tumor transcriptome and immune sequencing. From about 0.4 ug of RNA, a library with molecular barcoded alpha/delta and beta/gamma adaptors was made. TCRdb independently ran MiXCR on the reads; one entry per CDR3 protein. The sample consists of some 62,000 distinct CDR3 sequences, 14% of them appearing once. Sequenced input: a population of CD138-negative cells sorted from bone marrow. Receptors originate from a donor at least 40 years old with multiple myeloma.

Remarks on this clonotype: It is likely a read error, because the conserved phenylalanine at the end of the CDR3 is missing. The DNA is left out, because the CDR3 cannot be placed on it with certainty; the CDR3 is given as TCRdb lists it. This chain uses TRBV29-1 with TRBJ2-1; no DNA check was done on the table's D call, TRBD2. The germline V gene has CDR1 SQVTM and CDR2 ANQGSEA. The CDR3 is 12 amino acids in total, end residues counted. The chain's CDR3 is CSATSGSDVPLY.

Concerning this clonotype itself: An end of the junction differs from the germline gene, which may be a read error. CDR3 DNA sequence: TGTGCCAGCAGTGTAGGACTAGATGAGCAGTCCTTC. It specifies CASSVGLDEQSF. The chain links TRBV27 to TRBJ2-1; 7 bases match TRBD2. Germline V gene lookup returns CDR1 MNHEY and CDR2 SMNVEV (reference sequence). This CDR3 is built from 12 residues.

This clonotype has at least ten counts. The J gene is TRBJ1-2, the V gene TRBV7-9; D gene unclear. The CDR3 contains 16 residues. Germline V gives CDR1 SEHNR, CDR2 FQNEAQ (reference sequence). Trimming removed 0 bases from V and 4 bases from J, with 15 bases in between. The CDR3 DNA follows: TGTGCCAGCAGCTTAGCGTTGGAGCTTTCCTCCTATGGCTACACCTTC. This codes for CASSLALELSSYGYTF.

The sample holds many counts of this clonotype. The chain carries TRBV5-1 and TRBJ2-1, with 12 nucleotides matching TRBD2. The CDR3 runs 15 residues. Germline values: CDR1 SGHRS, CDR2 YFSETQ. Unmatched junction bases numbered 3, after V lost 4 bases and J lost 4 bases. CDR3: CASSLAGGIYNEQFF. Written as DNA, the CDR3 is TGCGCCAGCAGCCTAGCGGGAGGGATTTACAATGAGCAGTTCTTC.

In its sample, this clonotype was seen a few times. This sequence joins TRBV12-5 and TRBJ2-5; D unclear. The germline gives CDR1 LGHNT, CDR2 FRNRAP. Deletions cut 6 bases from V and 4 bases from J, with 12 bases between. The CDR3 is 13 residues long. The CDR3 region is CASGGFERETQYF. CDR3 bases: TGTGCTAGTGGGGGATTCGAGAGAGAGACCCAGTACTTC.

Comment on this clonotype: This clone may be a read error of a much larger clone one base away. This chain connects TRBV29-1 to TRBJ2-7; TRBD2 matches at 9 bases. Germline CDR1 SQVTM, CDR2 ANQGSEA. This CDR3 contains 12 residues. CDR3 DNA sequence: TGCAGCACAGTAGCGGGAGTGGACGAGCAGTGCTTC. Protein sequence: CSTVAGVDEQCF.

This clonotype occurred a few times. The rearrangement joins TRBV20-1 to TRBJ2-1, with 11 bases matching TRBD2. CDR3 size: 16 residues. Germline assignment: CDR1 DFQATT and CDR2 SNEGSKA (reference sequence). Germline trimming cut 2 bases from V and 9 bases from J; bases unmatched to any gene: 12. The CDR3 nucleotides read TGCAGTGCTAGATCCCAACTAGCGGGGGACTACGGTGAGCAGTTCTTC. Residues: CSARSQLAGDYGEQFF.

This clonotype was counted ten times or more. The chain couples TRBV10-3 to TRBJ1-1; D perhaps matches TRBD1 (5 bases). CDR1 is ENHRY, CDR2 SYGVKD, per germline. The CDR3 loop spans 12 amino acids. V gave up 4 bases and J gave up 7 bases, with 10 bases separating them. CDR3 sequence (DNA): TGTGCCATCAGTGTCCCCGGGGGTGAAGCTTTCTTT. Translating it yields CAISVPGGEAFF.

This clonotype has only a few counts. V gene TRBV13 combines with J gene TRBJ1-3; 11 bases are shared with TRBD1. This CDR3 comprises 15 residues. Germline trimming cut 4 bases from V and 8 bases from J; bases unmatched to any gene: 7. Germline CDR1 PRHDT, CDR2 FYEKMQ (reference sequence). CDR3 region: CASSSPGQGVDTIYF. In DNA, the CDR3 is TGTGCCAGCAGCTCTCCGGGACAGGGGGTTGACACCATATATTTT.

This clonotype was seen at least ten times. V gene TRBV7-9 combines with J gene TRBJ1-2; 8 bases are shared with TRBD1. CDR1 SEHNR and CDR2 FQNEAQ come from the germline V gene (reference sequence). Losses at the gene ends were 3 bases for V and 5 bases for J; bases not matched to a gene: 5. This CDR3 is 14 amino acids long. The CDR3 is CASSFGQGLYGYTF. CDR3 bases: TGTGCCAGCAGCTTCGGACAGGGTCTGTATGGCTACACCTTC.

There are many counts of this clonotype. This chain links TRBV29-1 with TRBJ2-5; D may be TRBD2 (5 bases). Trimming pared 4 bases from V and 5 bases from J, leaving 14 bases between. Germline CDR1 SQVTM, CDR2 ANQGSEA. CDR3 length: 13 residues. The CDR3, as DNA: TGCAGCGTTGTCGTGGGAGACGGGGAGACCCAGTACTTC. It yields the protein CSVVVGDGETQYF.

Many counts were recorded for this clonotype. V is TRBV20-1 and J is TRBJ2-2; 8 nucleotides match TRBD2. Trimming took 1 base from V and 3 from J; bases not matched to a gene: 16. The CDR3 is made up of 19 amino acids. CDR1 and CDR2 from the germline V gene are DFQATT and SNEGSKA (reference sequence). The CDR3 loop reads CSARVEYGLAGRDTGELFF. CDR3 bases: TGCAGTGCTAGAGTTGAATATGGACTAGCAGGACGGGACACCGGGGAGCTGTTTTTT.

For this clonotype: With a much larger clone just one base away, this may be a read error. The genes are TRBV6-1 and TRBJ1-5; D possibly corresponds to TRBD1 (5 bases). The length of the CDR3 is 15 residues. Germline V gene lookup returns CDR1 MNHNS and CDR2 SASEGT. The CDR3 spells CASTQGPLSNQSQHF. Here the CDR3 DNA reads TGTGCCAGCACCCAGGGTCCCTTGAGCAATCAGTCCCAGCATTTT.

This clonotype was seen ten or more times. The genes are TRBV7-3 and TRBJ2-1; D remains ambiguous. Germline V gene sequence: CDR1 SGHTA, CDR2 FQGTGA. CDR3 length: 14 amino acids. Between the trimmed V and J ends, which lost 0 bases and 3 bases, there was a span of 6 bases. In nucleotides, the CDR3 is TGTGCCAGCAGCTTAACAAGGGACTACAATGAGCAGTTCTTC. Protein sequence: CASSLTRDYNEQFF.

This clonotype was counted ten times or more. This sequence joins TRBV20-1 and TRBJ2-1; D uncertain. CDR3 length: 11 residues. V was trimmed by 4 bases and J by 9 bases, leaving 10 bases between them. CDR1 is DFQATT, CDR2 SNEGSKA, per germline (reference sequence). In nucleotides, the CDR3 is TGCAGTGCTAAGGCGATCAGTGAGCAGTTCTTC. This encodes CSAKAISEQFF.

Many counts were recorded for this clonotype. The rearrangement joins TRBV4-3 to TRBJ2-2, with 11 bases identical to TRBD2. Germline CDR1 LGHNA, CDR2 YSLEER. The CDR3 sequence is 16 residues long. V lost 3 bases, J lost 7 bases, and 7 bases stayed unmatched. CDR3 in amino acids: CASSHELAGAGGELFF. In DNA, the CDR3 is TGCGCCAGCAGCCACGAACTAGCGGGAGCGGGCGGGGAGCTGTTTTTT.

In its sample, this clonotype was seen many times. The J gene is TRBJ2-7, the V gene TRBV5-5, with 9 bases lining up with TRBD1. The CDR3 has 17 residues. Looked up from germline, CDR1 is SGHKS and CDR2 is YYEKEE (reference sequence). The ends lost 0 bases at V and 1 base at J; junction bases unmatched: 8. This chain's CDR3 is CASSLEGTGYWSYEQYF. CDR3 coding DNA: TGTGCCAGCAGCTTGGAGGGGACAGGGTATTGGTCCTACGAGCAGTACTTC.

This clonotype was found a few times. The chain joins TRBV29-1 to TRBJ1-1; maybe TRBD1 (6 bases). Trimming shortened V by 2 bases and J by 1 base, and 8 bases separated the two germline ends. Germline V gene lookup returns CDR1 SQVTM and CDR2 ANQGSEA. The CDR3 is 13 residues long. CDR3 protein: CSVEQGRNTEAFF. For the CDR3, the DNA is TGCAGCGTTGAACAGGGGAGGAACACTGAAGCTTTCTTT.

This clonotype was counted once. No conserved phenylalanine or tryptophan is present at the end of the CDR3, so a read error is the likely explanation. V and J are TRBV6-6 and TRBJ2-7; 8 nucleotides match TRBD1. The CDR3 is made up of 13 amino acids. V trimming: 6 bases; J trimming: 4 bases; junction bases outside the gene matches: 5. CDR1 and CDR2 from the germline V gene are MNHNY and SVGAGI (reference sequence). CDR3 bases: TGTGCCAGCAGACGGACAGGGCTATACGAGCAGTACATC. Its translation: CASRRTGLYEQYI.

The gene calls are TRBV29-1 and TRBJ2-7; TRBD2 is a possible D gene (5 bases). Per the germline V gene, CDR1 is SQVTM and CDR2 is ANQGSEA. V gave up 4 bases and J gave up 3 bases, with 10 bases separating them. The CDR3 is 12 amino acids. The CDR3 bases are TGCAGCGTTGGACTATCGAGCTACGAGCAGTACTTC. Amino acid sequence: CSVGLSSYEQYF.

V gene TRBV20-1 combines with J gene TRBJ2-7; 8 nucleotides match TRBD2. The CDR3 extends over 15 amino acids. V shed 4 bases and J 0 bases; nucleotides not matched to a gene: 8. The germline V gene encodes CDR1 DFQATT and CDR2 SNEGSKA (reference sequence). The chain's CDR3 is CSATDLAGFSYEQYF. The CDR3 DNA reads TGCAGTGCTACGGATCTAGCGGGCTTCTCCTACGAGCAGTACTTC.

About this clonotype itself: A much more abundant neighbour one base away suggests this may be a read error. This rearrangement joins TRBV24-1 to TRBJ2-1; TRBD2 aligns across 12 bases. The germline CDR1 and CDR2 sequences are KGHDR and SFDVKD. The CDR3 covers 15 residues. The CDR3: CDTSDLGLAGNEQFF. The CDR3 DNA sequence: TGTGACACCAGTGATTTGGGACTAGCGGGCAATGAGCAGTTCTTC.

This clonotype came up many times. This chain uses TRBV7-9 with TRBJ2-2; 9 bases align to TRBD1. Per germline, CDR1 SEHNR and CDR2 FQNEAQ (reference sequence). This CDR3 contains 15 residues. V lost 6 bases to trimming and J lost 5 bases; unmatched junction nucleotides: 7. CDR3 residues: CASSSGTGMTGELFF. CDR3 bases: TGTGCCAGCAGTTCAGGGACAGGGATGACCGGGGAGCTGTTTTTT.

This clonotype came up many times. The gene calls are TRBV7-2 and TRBJ1-1, with D possibly matching TRBD1 (5 bases). Germline CDR1 and CDR2: SGHTA and FQGNSA. V dropped 3 bases and J dropped 0 bases, with 14 bases sitting between them. CDR3 length: 16 amino acids. CDR3 bases: TGTGCCAGCAGCTTGAGAAAATGGGGCATGAACACTGAAGCTTTCTTT. This gives the protein CASSLRKWGMNTEAFF.

This clonotype has a count of ten or more. V gene TRBV20-1 combines with J gene TRBJ2-7, with 9 bases matching TRBD2. Trimming at V came to 0 bases and at J to 6 bases, leaving 6 bases not matched to a gene. CDR3 length: 14 residues. Germline V lookup: CDR1 DFQATT, CDR2 SNEGSKA (reference sequence). CDR3 sequence reads: CSARDSSGRSEQYF. In DNA, the CDR3 is TGCAGTGCTAGAGATTCGAGCGGGAGGTCCGAGCAGTACTTC.

The table lists this clonotype with many counts. This chain connects TRBV5-1 to TRBJ1-3; TRBD1 agrees at 8 bases. Germline-derived CDR1 and CDR2 are SGHRS and YFSETQ. J was trimmed by 4 bases and V by 4 bases; bases with no gene match: 4. CDR3 length: 14 residues. CDR3 sequence reads: CASSAGQGGNTIYF. The CDR3 DNA sequence: TGCGCCAGCAGCGCTGGACAGGGAGGAAACACCATATATTTT.

There are many counts of this clonotype. CDR3 sequence: CASSLAGALGELFF. The CDR3 nucleotides read TGTGCCAGCAGCTTAGCGGGTGCCCTAGGGGAGCTGTTTTTT. The genes are TRBV7-9 and TRBJ2-2; D is unresolved. This CDR3 comprises 14 residues. V was cut by 0 bases and J by 8 bases, with 10 bases left in between. In germline, CDR1 is SEHNR, CDR2 FQNEAQ (reference sequence).